This T cell receptor beta chain originates from a study of CD4 T cells in relation to SARS-CoV-2 and coronaviruses. Overall study findings and caveats: Each donor contributed either pre-pandemic or post-infection samples, not both. No crossreactivity against non-spike viral proteins was tested here. Culture-expanded clones reflect memory recall rather than primary priming during culture.

With respect to this clone: Its antigen remains unidentified.

TCRdb's table, derived via immunoSEQ multiplex PCR, lists solely in-frame clones and lacks some. The sample has 35,000 to 40,000 clones, more than 75% seen once. Sequences were obtained from memory CD4+ T cells from PBMCs. The receptor was derived from an adult with COVID-19.

The CDR3 DNA follows: TGTGCCAGCAGCTTAGACGCTAGCACAGATACGCAGTATTTT. It yields the protein CASSLDASTDTQYF. The gene calls are TRBV11-3 and TRBJ2-3; D gene unclear. The CDR3 sequence is 14 residues long. V was pared by 0 bases and J by 0 bases, with 4 bases between. Per germline, CDR1 SGHNT and CDR2 YENEEA.